The T cell receptor (beta chain) described here comes from a study of CD8 T cells in ankylosing spondylitis. In regard to this clonotype: The antigen remains unidentified.

The authors made TCR beta libraries by quantitative 5'-RACE with molecular barcodes. TCRdb independently ran MiXCR on the 5' RACE reads; one entry per CDR3 protein. The sample has about 260,000 distinct CDR3 sequences, more than 20% seen once. Regarding the study as a whole: CD8+ disease-linked clones were present at relatively low frequencies in blood. Earlier work had already found some motif variants in reactive arthritis synovial fluid and blood. Characteristic, it appeared, of ankylosing spondylitis blood was a TCR beta motif of about eight highly homologous variants.

CDR1 and CDR2 (germline): MDHEN, SYDVKM. The length of the CDR3 is 14 residues. Trimming cost V 6 bases and J 1 base, with 13 bases left between them. The sample taken for sequencing was blood, either unsorted or a sorted T cell fraction (not recorded which). The chain carries TRBV28 and TRBJ2-7, with D perhaps TRBD1 (6 bases). The TCR was taken from a male donor with ankylosing spondylitis or in good health (not recorded which). The CDR3 DNA reads TGTGCCAGCAGCCTCCACAGGGCTTCCTACGAGCAGTACTTC. Its protein product is CASSLHRASYEQYF.